Included here is one T cell receptor (beta chain) sequence, with context. These data belong to a study of blood T cell repertoires in COVID-19. Overall study context: Samples of COVID-19 (acute and convalescent) were obtained from the United States, Italy and Spain. PBMCs, B-cell-depleted T cells, or T cells were the source of the cDNA or gDNA that made up the material.

TCRdb's copy holds only in-frame clones and misses some; the assay was immunoSEQ multiplex PCR. The sample includes 200,000 to 250,000 clones, approximately 84% of them seen just once. Material for sequencing was peripheral blood. The source of this sequence is a woman aged 60 to 75 with acute or convalescent COVID-19.

CDR3 in amino acids: CASQGSYNSPLHF. The CDR3 DNA is TGTGCCAGCCAGGGCTCCTATAATTCACCCCTCCACTTT. The gene calls are TRBV6-5 and TRBJ1-6; TRBD1 might be the D (5 bases). Per the germline V gene, CDR1 is MNHEY and CDR2 is SVGAGI. Between the trimmed V and J ends, which lost 8 bases and 0 bases, there was a span of 5 bases. CDR3 length equals 13 residues.